The rows below give T cell receptor beta chains drawn from one sample of a study of T cells in Graves' hyperthyroidism and ophthalmopathy. TCRdb ran MiXCR on the multiplex PCR reads and lists one entry per CDR3 protein. Of around 390,000 distinct CDR3 sequences in the sample, more than 12% are singletons; the top ten hold around 19%. The sample taken for sequencing was blood. These receptor sequences come from a woman between 25 and 40 years old with Graves' ophthalmopathy. The CDR3 runs from the conserved cysteine through the conserved F or W. Each record gives: clone size, J gene, V gene, D gene, CDR3 protein, CDR3 DNA. A D gene is named only where the DNA matches it firmly. Some rows have no size entry. The others give once, few or many, or a class for an expanded clone.

clone_size: many
j_call: TRBJ1-6
v_call: TRBV6-1
d_call: TRBD1
cdr3_aa: CASSTETGGIYNSPLHF
cdr3_nt: TGTGCCAGCAGTACCGAAACAGGGGGTATTTATAATTCACCCCTCCACTTT

clone_size: few
j_call: TRBJ2-1
v_call: TRBV6-1
d_call: .
cdr3_aa: CATGVGAKFF
cdr3_nt: TGTGCCACAGGGGTTGGGGCGAAGTTCTTC

clone_size: many
j_call: TRBJ2-7
v_call: TRBV5-6
d_call: TRBD1
cdr3_aa: CASNPGTGIGEQYF
cdr3_nt: TGTGCCAGCAACCCCGGGACAGGAATCGGCGAGCAGTACTTC

clone_size: many
j_call: TRBJ2-1
v_call: TRBV20-1
d_call: TRBD2
cdr3_aa: CSAIISGGLKIEQFF
cdr3_nt: TGCAGTGCTATAATCAGCGGGGGGCTTAAGATTGAGCAGTTCTTC

clone_size: many
j_call: TRBJ2-2
v_call: TRBV20-1
d_call: .
cdr3_aa: CSARVHGTGELFF
cdr3_nt: TGCAGTGCTAGGGTCCATGGGACCGGGGAGCTGTTTTTT

clone_size: .
j_call: TRBJ2-7
v_call: TRBV7-2
d_call: .
cdr3_aa: CASSLVSEGSYEQYF
cdr3_nt: TGTGCCAGCAGCTTAGTCTCGGAGGGCTCCTACGAGCAGTACTTC

clone_size: many
j_call: TRBJ2-5
v_call: TRBV7-6
d_call: .
cdr3_aa: CASSLEISQGQETQYF
cdr3_nt: TGTGCCAGCAGCTTAGAGATTTCTCAGGGTCAGGAGACCCAGTACTTC

clone_size: many
j_call: TRBJ1-2
v_call: TRBV12-3/TRBV12-4
d_call: TRBD1
cdr3_aa: CASSRQGVDYGYTF
cdr3_nt: TGTGCCAGCAGTCGACAGGGGGTTGACTATGGCTACACCTTC

clone_size: many
j_call: TRBJ1-4
v_call: TRBV10-1
d_call: .
cdr3_aa: CASRARQDEKLFF
cdr3_nt: TGCGCCAGCAGGGCACGACAGGACGAAAAACTGTTTTTT

clone_size: few
j_call: TRBJ2-5
v_call: TRBV5-1
d_call: .
cdr3_aa: CASSSQLGRETQYF
cdr3_nt: TGCGCCAGCAGCTCACAATTGGGGCGTGAGACCCAGTACTTC

clone_size: many
j_call: TRBJ1-2
v_call: TRBV9
d_call: .
cdr3_aa: CASSASRGYTF
cdr3_nt: TGTGCCAGCAGCGCGTCTCGGGGCTACACCTTC

clone_size: many
j_call: TRBJ2-1
v_call: TRBV4-1
d_call: TRBD1
cdr3_aa: CASSQSGTGYNEQFF
cdr3_nt: TGCGCCAGCAGCCAGTCCGGGACAGGATACAATGAGCAGTTCTTC

clone_size: many
j_call: TRBJ1-1
v_call: TRBV7-9
d_call: .
cdr3_aa: CASSLEANTEAFF
cdr3_nt: TGTGCCAGCAGCTTAGAAGCGAACACTGAAGCTTTCTTT

clone_size: many
j_call: TRBJ1-2
v_call: TRBV3-1
d_call: TRBD1
cdr3_aa: CASFGTAVGYTF
cdr3_nt: TGTGCCAGCTTTGGGACAGCCGTGGGCTACACCTTC

clone_size: .
j_call: TRBJ2-5
v_call: TRBV7-2
d_call: .
cdr3_aa: CASSNYGTEQETQYF
cdr3_nt: TGTGCCAGCAGCAACTATGGGACGGAGCAAGAGACCCAGTACTTC

clone_size: few
j_call: TRBJ2-5
v_call: TRBV6-2/TRBV6-3
d_call: TRBD2
cdr3_aa: CASSDGGYQETQYF
cdr3_nt: TGTGCCAGCAGTGACGGGGGGTACCAAGAGACCCAGTACTTC

clone_size: .
j_call: TRBJ2-1
v_call: TRBV20-1
d_call: TRBD2
cdr3_aa: CSARSLAGGLGGEQFF
cdr3_nt: TGCAGTGCCCGGAGTCTAGCGGGGGGCCTGGGCGGTGAGCAGTTCTTC

clone_size: many
j_call: TRBJ1-1
v_call: TRBV28
d_call: .
cdr3_aa: CASSPTSREAFF
cdr3_nt: TGTGCCAGCAGTCCCACAAGCCGCGAAGCTTTCTTT

clone_size: .
j_call: TRBJ2-2
v_call: TRBV6-5
d_call: .
cdr3_aa: CASSYSRDRITGELFF
cdr3_nt: TGTGCCAGCAGTTACTCGCGAGACAGGATCACCGGGGAGCTGTTTTTT

clone_size: many
j_call: TRBJ1-1
v_call: TRBV5-8
d_call: TRBD1
cdr3_aa: CASSIWDREAPLAFF
cdr3_nt: TGTGCCAGCAGCATCTGGGACAGGGAAGCACCGTTGGCTTTCTTT

clone_size: many
j_call: TRBJ1-2
v_call: TRBV4-1
d_call: .
cdr3_aa: CASSQGTYGYTF
cdr3_nt: TGCGCCAGCAGCCAAGGGACCTATGGCTACACCTTC

clone_size: .
j_call: TRBJ1-3
v_call: TRBV7-6
d_call: .
cdr3_aa: CASSLVSSAGYGNTIYF
cdr3_nt: TGTGCCAGCAGCTTAGTGTCCTCGGCAGGTTATGGAAACACCATATATTTT

clone_size: many
j_call: TRBJ1-5
v_call: TRBV29-1
d_call: TRBD1
cdr3_aa: CSVEGTAGQPQHF
cdr3_nt: TGCAGCGTTGAGGGGACAGCCGGTCAGCCCCAGCATTTT

clone_size: few
j_call: TRBJ2-3
v_call: TRBV12-3/TRBV12-4
d_call: TRBD2
cdr3_aa: CASSLALLAGVRVGDTQYF
cdr3_nt: TGTGCCAGCAGTTTAGCGTTACTAGCGGGGGTTCGAGTGGGAGATACGCAGTATTTT

clone_size: .
j_call: TRBJ1-1
v_call: TRBV7-9
d_call: .
cdr3_aa: CASSRPPPQGRTEAFF
cdr3_nt: TGTGCCAGCAGCCGGCCACCCCCACAGGGACGGACTGAAGCTTTCTTT

clone_size: many
j_call: TRBJ2-4
v_call: TRBV11-2
d_call: .
cdr3_aa: CASSSVTGWNIQYF
cdr3_nt: TGTGCCAGCAGCTCCGTTACAGGGTGGAACATTCAGTACTTC

clone_size: few
j_call: TRBJ1-5
v_call: TRBV7-8
d_call: .
cdr3_aa: CASSQMWTGLNQPQHF
cdr3_nt: TGTGCCAGCAGCCAAATGTGGACTGGCCTCAATCAGCCCCAGCATTTT

clone_size: many
j_call: TRBJ1-4
v_call: TRBV7-8
d_call: .
cdr3_aa: CASSGQRTNEKLFF
cdr3_nt: TGTGCCAGCAGCGGACAGCGGACTAATGAAAAACTGTTTTTT

clone_size: many
j_call: TRBJ2-3
v_call: TRBV12-3/TRBV12-4
d_call: TRBD1
cdr3_aa: CASSLGQGAPKESTDTQYF
cdr3_nt: TGTGCCAGCAGTTTAGGGCAGGGGGCGCCCAAGGAGAGCACAGATACGCAGTATTTT

clone_size: .
j_call: TRBJ1-5
v_call: TRBV12-3/TRBV12-4
d_call: .
cdr3_aa: CASSWAGSGNQPQHF
cdr3_nt: TGTGCCAGCAGTTGGGCGGGATCCGGCAATCAGCCCCAGCATTTT